This is a list of T cell receptor beta chains from one sample in a study of T-cell memory formation after mild COVID-19. Each CDR3 protein is one row after TCRdb ran MiXCR on the 5' RACE reads. The sample includes 250,000 to 300,000 distinct CDR3 sequences, under 20% of them seen just once. What was sequenced was PBMCs or a T cell subset sorted from them (not recorded which). These receptors were obtained from a young man who had mild COVID-19 (a few samples of this study predate the infection). Cell type and time point are not known. The CDR3 runs from the conserved cysteine through the conserved F or W. Fields, in order: J gene, V gene, clone size, D gene, CDR3 protein, CDR3 DNA. The D gene is left open where the match is weak. The size entry is marked missing in some rows and otherwise reads once, few, many or a size class.

TRBJ2-1,TRBV4-1,.,TRBD2,CASSPTSGGFPFNEQFF,TGCGCCAGCAGCCCAACTAGCGGGGGGTTCCCATTCAATGAGCAGTTCTTC
TRBJ1-2,TRBV6-5,.,.,CASGDSYGYTF,TGTGCCAGCGGTGACAGCTATGGCTACACCTTC
TRBJ2-7,TRBV4-2,few,.,CASSRTEEIGQYF,TGTGCCAGCAGCCGAACGGAGGAGATAGGGCAGTACTTC
TRBJ1-4,TRBV2,few,.,CASSEQGEKLFF,TGTGCCAGCAGTGAACAGGGGGAAAAACTGTTTTTT
TRBJ1-1,TRBV11-2,.,.,CASSFQPLGTVMNTEAFF,TGTGCCAGCAGCTTCCAGCCCCTTGGGACGGTCATGAACACTGAAGCTTTCTTT
TRBJ1-5,TRBV19,.,.,CASSNLGQVGQHF,TGTGCCAGTAGCAACCTCGGGCAGGTTGGCCAGCATTTT
TRBJ2-3,TRBV4-3,few,.,CASSQDGRRADTQYF,TGCGCCAGCAGCCAAGACGGACGGCGGGCAGATACGCAGTATTTT
TRBJ2-3,TRBV5-1,.,TRBD1,CASSFTGAPHTDTQYF,TGCGCCAGCAGCTTTACAGGGGCCCCCCACACAGATACGCAGTATTTT
TRBJ2-7,TRBV4-1,few,.,CASSQVEGEQYF,TGCGCCAGCAGCCAAGTGGAAGGGGAGCAGTACTTC
TRBJ1-5,TRBV11-2,.,.,CASSSQADQPQHF,TGTGCCAGCAGCTCGCAGGCCGATCAGCCCCAGCATTTT
TRBJ2-1,TRBV7-9,few,TRBD2,CASSTPRGTSANEQFF,TGTGCCAGCAGCACCCCCCGGGGGACTAGCGCCAATGAGCAGTTCTTC
TRBJ2-2,TRBV20-1,few,TRBD2,CSAPREVPGELFF,TGCAGTGCCCCGCGGGAGGTCCCCGGGGAGCTGTTTTTT
TRBJ2-3,TRBV7-3,few,.,CASSPSYLSTDTQYF,TGTGCCAGCAGCCCCTCCTACCTTAGCACAGATACGCAGTATTTT
TRBJ2-7,TRBV4-3,few,TRBD1,CASSQAGTGSYEQYF,TGCGCCAGCAGCCAGGCCGGGACAGGGTCCTACGAGCAGTACTTC
TRBJ1-2,TRBV5-1,few,.,CASSYLQGNYGYTF,TGCGCCAGCAGCTACCTACAGGGAAACTATGGCTACACCTTC
TRBJ2-7,TRBV7-9,.,.,CASSLVSGEPYEQYF,TGTGCCAGCAGCTTAGTGTCGGGGGAGCCTTACGAGCAGTACTTC
TRBJ2-5,TRBV14,few,TRBD2,CASSQLGLAAVETQYF,TGTGCCAGCAGCCAACTCGGACTAGCGGCAGTGGAGACCCAGTACTTC
TRBJ1-3,TRBV12-3/TRBV12-4,few,TRBD1,CASSRTGSSGNTIYF,TGTGCCAGCAGCAGGACAGGGAGCTCTGGAAACACCATATATTTT
TRBJ2-5,TRBV6-5,few,TRBD1,CASSYWGTGGETQYF,TGTGCCAGCAGTTACTGGGGGACAGGCGGGGAGACCCAGTACTTC
TRBJ2-2,TRBV10-3,few,TRBD1,CAINDRDEVGGELFF,TGTGCCATCAATGACAGGGACGAGGTGGGCGGGGAGCTGTTTTTT
TRBJ2-5,TRBV7-2,.,TRBD2,CASSRGLAAETQYF,TGTGCCAGCAGCAGGGGACTAGCTGCAGAGACCCAGTACTTC
TRBJ1-2,TRBV12-3/TRBV12-4,few,TRBD1,CASRVRGPYGYTF,TGTGCCAGCAGGGTCAGGGGGCCCTATGGCTACACCTTC
TRBJ2-7,TRBV7-9,few,.,CASSPRGTYEQYF,TGTGCCAGCAGCCCCAGGGGTACGTACGAGCAGTACTTC
TRBJ2-1,TRBV7-3,.,TRBD2,CASSGLAGGSYNEQFF,TGTGCCAGCAGCGGACTAGCGGGGGGTTCCTACAATGAGCAGTTCTTC
TRBJ1-1,TRBV3-1,few,.,CASSPRRVGTEAFF,TGTGCCAGCAGCCCACGGCGGGTAGGAACTGAAGCTTTCTTT
TRBJ1-3,TRBV5-1,few,.,CASSRGYDSGNTIYF,TGCGCCAGCAGCCGGGGCTACGACTCTGGAAACACCATATATTTT
TRBJ2-1,TRBV12-3/TRBV12-4,.,.,CASSFPGTANYQFF,TGTGCCAGCAGTTTCCCCGGGACTGCGAATTATCAGTTCTTC
TRBJ1-4,TRBV4-3,few,TRBD1,CASSQERGRGEKLFF,TGCGCCAGCAGCCAAGAAAGGGGGCGTGGGGAAAAACTGTTTTTT
TRBJ2-5,TRBV5-1,many,TRBD2,CASYSGLAGGEEETQYF,TGCGCCAGCTACTCAGGACTAGCGGGGGGAGAAGAAGAGACCCAGTACTTC
TRBJ1-3,TRBV7-2,.,.,CASSLGGAGRYTIYF,TGTGCCAGCAGCTTAGGAGGGGCTGGTCGGTACACCATATATTTT
TRBJ2-6,TRBV7-8,many,TRBD2,CASNRLAANSGANVLTF,TGTGCCAGCAATAGACTAGCGGCTAACTCTGGGGCCAACGTCCTGACTTTC
TRBJ1-6,TRBV7-2,.,.,CASSREQIEVTPLHF,TGTGCCAGCAGCCGGGAACAGATTGAGGTGACACCCCTCCACTTT
TRBJ2-1,TRBV6-2/TRBV6-3,few,TRBD2,CASSSQPQLAGGINEQFF,TGTGCCAGCAGTTCCCAACCCCAACTAGCGGGGGGTATCAATGAGCAGTTCTTC
TRBJ1-5,TRBV6-1,few,.,CASRVFGGLSNQPQHF,TGTGCCAGCAGGGTATTTGGGGGCCTAAGCAATCAGCCCCAGCATTTT
TRBJ1-1,TRBV7-2,.,.,CASSYLLDRMNTEAFF,TGTGCCAGCAGCTACCTCCTGGACCGAATGAACACTGAAGCTTTCTTT
TRBJ2-6,TRBV7-9,.,.,CASSWWDGANVLTF,TGTGCCAGCAGCTGGTGGGATGGGGCCAACGTCCTGACTTTC
TRBJ2-3,TRBV28,.,.,CASSLMSGGDTQYF,TGTGCCAGCAGTTTAATGAGTGGCGGGGATACGCAGTATTTT
TRBJ2-1,TRBV15,few,.,CATSRDQWEQFF,TGTGCCACCAGCAGAGATCAGTGGGAGCAGTTCTTC
TRBJ2-5,TRBV20-1,.,.,CRVRGGRETQYF,TGCAGAGTCCGGGGCGGAAGGGAGACCCAGTACTTC
TRBJ1-5,TRBV6-6,.,TRBD1,CASRGDRHSNQPQHF,TGTGCCAGCAGGGGGGACAGACATAGCAATCAGCCCCAGCATTTT
TRBJ1-5,TRBV12-3/TRBV12-4,few,TRBD1,CASSGQGVVQPQHF,TGTGCCAGCTCTGGACAGGGGGTGGTCCAGCCCCAGCATTTT
TRBJ2-5,TRBV6-5,once,TRBD2,CASSLNSGGRGETQYF,TGTGCCAGCAGTCTCAATAGCGGGGGCCGGGGAGAGACCCAGTACTTC
TRBJ1-1,TRBV7-9,.,TRBD1,CASSPRTGRRTEAFF,TGTGCCAGCAGCCCCCGGACAGGGCGGAGAACTGAAGCTTTCTTT
TRBJ2-2,TRBV5-1,few,TRBD2,CASSSTSGGHTGELFF,TGCGCCAGCAGCTCCACTAGCGGGGGACACACCGGGGAGCTGTTTTTT
TRBJ2-6,TRBV5-1,.,.,CASSLGWTGANVLTF,TGCGCCAGCAGCTTGGGTTGGACCGGGGCCAACGTCCTGACTTTC
TRBJ2-5,TRBV29-1,.,TRBD1,CSVEQGAVETQYF,TGCAGCGTTGAACAGGGGGCCGTAGAGACCCAGTACTTC
TRBJ2-1,TRBV4-2,many,TRBD2,CASSQLRGDYNEQFF,TGTGCCAGCAGCCAATTGCGGGGGGACTACAATGAGCAGTTCTTC
TRBJ2-7,TRBV5-1,many,TRBD1,CASSSGQGPYEQYF,TGCGCCAGCAGCTCGGGACAGGGACCCTACGAGCAGTACTTC
TRBJ1-2,TRBV6-5,few,TRBD1,CASSYSGQGTVYGYTF,TGTGCCAGCAGTTACTCGGGACAGGGGACCGTCTATGGCTACACCTTC
TRBJ1-2,TRBV7-9,.,.,CASSPGTAYGYTF,TGTGCCAGCAGTCCCGGGACGGCCTATGGCTACACCTTC
TRBJ2-2,TRBV7-9,few,.,CASSQLLNGELFF,TGTGCCAGCAGCCAGCTCTTAAACGGGGAGCTGTTTTTT
TRBJ2-1,TRBV27,few,.,CASSLSILQSYNEQFF,TGTGCCAGCAGTTTATCGATACTGCAATCCTACAATGAGCAGTTCTTC
TRBJ2-2,TRBV7-8,few,TRBD2,CASSVTSGSTGELFF,TGTGCCAGCAGCGTGACTAGCGGGTCCACCGGGGAGCTGTTTTTT
TRBJ2-3,TRBV29-1,.,TRBD2,CSGGLAGPTDTQYF,TGCAGCGGAGGACTAGCGGGGCCCACAGATACGCAGTATTTT
TRBJ1-5,TRBV10-2,.,.,CASSEGGEQPQHF,TGCGCCAGCAGTGAGGGGGGCGAGCAGCCCCAGCATTTT
TRBJ2-3,TRBV10-1,many,.,CASSGASTDTQYF,TGCGCCAGCAGTGGGGCCAGCACAGATACGCAGTATTTT
TRBJ1-5,TRBV6-1,.,TRBD1,CASRTDRVSQPQHF,TGTGCCAGCAGAACAGACAGGGTCTCCCAGCCCCAGCATTTT
TRBJ2-2,TRBV12-3/TRBV12-4,few,.,CASSPGSAGGELFF,TGTGCCAGCAGCCCGGGGTCCGCGGGCGGGGAGCTGTTTTTT